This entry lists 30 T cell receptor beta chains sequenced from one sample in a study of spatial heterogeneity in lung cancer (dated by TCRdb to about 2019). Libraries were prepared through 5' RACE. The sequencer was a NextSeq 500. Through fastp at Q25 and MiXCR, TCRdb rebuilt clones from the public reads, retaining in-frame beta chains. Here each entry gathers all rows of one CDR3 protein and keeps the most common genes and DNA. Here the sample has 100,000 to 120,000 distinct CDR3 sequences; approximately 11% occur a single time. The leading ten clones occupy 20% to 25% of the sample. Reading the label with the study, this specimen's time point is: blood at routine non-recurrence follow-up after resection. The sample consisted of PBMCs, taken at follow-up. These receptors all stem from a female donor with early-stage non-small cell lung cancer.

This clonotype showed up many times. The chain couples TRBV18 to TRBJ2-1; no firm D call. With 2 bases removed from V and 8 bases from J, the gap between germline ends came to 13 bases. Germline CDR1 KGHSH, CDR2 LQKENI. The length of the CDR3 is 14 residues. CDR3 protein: CASSPFDESDEQFF. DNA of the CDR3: TGTGCCAGCTCACCATTTGACGAGAGCGATGAGCAGTTCTTC.

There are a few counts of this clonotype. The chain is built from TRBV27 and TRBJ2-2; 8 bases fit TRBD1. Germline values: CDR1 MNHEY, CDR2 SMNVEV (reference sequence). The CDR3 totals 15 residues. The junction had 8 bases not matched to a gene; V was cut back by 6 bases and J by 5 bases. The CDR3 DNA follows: TGTGCCAGCAGCATCCGGGACAGGTCAACCGGGGAGCTGTTTTTT. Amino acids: CASSIRDRSTGELFF.

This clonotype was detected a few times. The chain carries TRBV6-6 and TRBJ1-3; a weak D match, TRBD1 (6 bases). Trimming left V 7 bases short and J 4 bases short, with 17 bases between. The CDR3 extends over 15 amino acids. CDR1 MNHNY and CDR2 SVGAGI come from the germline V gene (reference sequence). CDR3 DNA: TGTGCCAGCATCGTTCAGGGGCGACGGGGAAACACCATATATTTT. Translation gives CASIVQGRRGNTIYF.

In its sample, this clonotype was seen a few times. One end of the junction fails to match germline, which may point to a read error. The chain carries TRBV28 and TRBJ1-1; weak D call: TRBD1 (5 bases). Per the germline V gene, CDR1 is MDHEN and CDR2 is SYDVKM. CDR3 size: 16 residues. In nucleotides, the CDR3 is TGTGCCAGCAGTTTAGGAGGGGCGTTGGCGAACACCGAAGCTTTCTTT. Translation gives CASSLGGALANTEAFF.

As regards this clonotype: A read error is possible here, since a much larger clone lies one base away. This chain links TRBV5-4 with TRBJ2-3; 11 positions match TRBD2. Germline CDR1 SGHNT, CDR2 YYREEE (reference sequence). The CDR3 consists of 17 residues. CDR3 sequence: CVSSLALAGGPEDTQYF. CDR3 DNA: TGTGTCAGCAGCTTGGCTCTAGCGGGAGGCCCAGAGGATACGCAGTATTTT.

CDR3 loop: CASSLAVLAGGGSDTQYF. DNA of the CDR3: TGCGCCAGCAGCTTGGCCGTACTAGCGGGAGGCGGGTCAGATACGCAGTATTTT. This chain uses TRBV5-1 with TRBJ2-3, with 12 bases that match TRBD2. Germline assignment: CDR1 SGHRS and CDR2 YFSETQ. The CDR3 spans 18 residues. V lost 0 bases to trimming and J lost 4 bases; unmatched junction nucleotides: 9.

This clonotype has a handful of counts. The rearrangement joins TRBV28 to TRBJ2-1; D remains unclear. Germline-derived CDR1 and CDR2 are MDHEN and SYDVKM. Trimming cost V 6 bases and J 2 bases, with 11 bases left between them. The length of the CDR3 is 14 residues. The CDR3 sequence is CASSSYGPYNEQFF. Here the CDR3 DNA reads TGTGCCAGCAGCTCCTATGGGCCCTACAATGAGCAGTTCTTC.

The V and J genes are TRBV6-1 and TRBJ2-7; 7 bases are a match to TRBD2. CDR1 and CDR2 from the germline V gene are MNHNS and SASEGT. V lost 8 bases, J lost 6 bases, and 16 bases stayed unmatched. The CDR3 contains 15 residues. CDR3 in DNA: TGTGCCAGCCGGAACCGACTAGCCGATCGCGTCGAGCAGTACTTC. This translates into CASRNRLADRVEQYF.

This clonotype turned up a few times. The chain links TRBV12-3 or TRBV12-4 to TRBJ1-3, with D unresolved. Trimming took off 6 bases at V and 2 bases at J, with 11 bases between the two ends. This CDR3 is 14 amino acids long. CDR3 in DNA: TGTGCCAGCAGCGAGACTCCGCCTGGAAACACCATATATTTT. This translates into CASSETPPGNTIYF.

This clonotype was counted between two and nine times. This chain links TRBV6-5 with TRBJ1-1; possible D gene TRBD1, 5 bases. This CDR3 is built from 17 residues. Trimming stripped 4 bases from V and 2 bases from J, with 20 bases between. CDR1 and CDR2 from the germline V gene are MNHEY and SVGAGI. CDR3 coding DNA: TGTGCCAGCAGTTCATCCTACGTTCGGGGGACCAACACTGAAGCTTTCTTT. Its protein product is CASSSSYVRGTNTEAFF.

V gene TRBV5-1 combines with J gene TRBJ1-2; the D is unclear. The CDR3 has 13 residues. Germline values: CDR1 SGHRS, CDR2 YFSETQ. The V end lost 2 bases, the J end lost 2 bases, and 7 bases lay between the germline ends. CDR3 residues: CASSFGRNYGYTF. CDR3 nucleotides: TGCGCCAGCAGCTTCGGACGGAACTATGGCTACACCTTC.

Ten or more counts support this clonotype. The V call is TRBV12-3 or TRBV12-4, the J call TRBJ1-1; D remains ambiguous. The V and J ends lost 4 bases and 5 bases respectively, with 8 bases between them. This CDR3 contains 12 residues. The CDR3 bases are TGTGCCAGCAGTTCCTCAGGTACTGAAGCTTTCTTT. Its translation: CASSSSGTEAFF.

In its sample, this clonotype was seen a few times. The CDR3: CASSPTWPEQFF. The CDR3 coding sequence is TGTGCCAGCAGCCCAACTTGGCCTGAGCAGTTCTTC. The V call is TRBV11-2, the J call TRBJ2-1; the D is unclear. V was cut by 5 bases and J by 9 bases, with 11 bases left in between. The CDR3 consists of 12 residues. CDR1 and CDR2 from the germline V gene are SGHAT and FQNNGV.

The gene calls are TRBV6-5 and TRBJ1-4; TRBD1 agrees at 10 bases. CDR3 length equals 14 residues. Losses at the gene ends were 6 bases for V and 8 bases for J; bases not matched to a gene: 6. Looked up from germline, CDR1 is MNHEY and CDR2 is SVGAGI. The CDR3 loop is CASRPGQGWEKLFF. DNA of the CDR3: TGTGCCAGCAGGCCGGGACAGGGGTGGGAAAAACTGTTTTTT.

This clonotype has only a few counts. For the CDR3, the DNA is TGCAGCGTTGAAGATCAAGGTCTGCGGAGGCCTTTGTCGAATGAGCAGTTCTTC. As protein: CSVEDQGLRRPLSNEQFF. The V call is TRBV29-1, the J call TRBJ2-1; D might be TRBD2 (5 bases). The V end lost 0 bases, the J end lost 7 bases, and 25 bases lay between the germline ends. The CDR3 spans 18 residues. The germline gives CDR1 SQVTM, CDR2 ANQGSEA.

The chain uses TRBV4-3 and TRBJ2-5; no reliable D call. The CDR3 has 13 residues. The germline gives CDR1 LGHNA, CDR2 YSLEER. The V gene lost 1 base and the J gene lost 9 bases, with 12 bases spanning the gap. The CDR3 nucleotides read TGCGCCAGCAGCCAAGGAGGTGGGTTGGCCCAGTACTTC. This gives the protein CASSQGGGLAQYF.

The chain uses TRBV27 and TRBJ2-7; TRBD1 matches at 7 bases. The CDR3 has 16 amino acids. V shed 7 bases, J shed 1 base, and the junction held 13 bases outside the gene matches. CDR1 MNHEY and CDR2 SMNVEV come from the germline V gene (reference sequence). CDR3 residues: CASTRRTGRNSYEQYF. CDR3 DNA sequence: TGTGCCAGCACCAGAAGGACAGGCCGAAATTCCTACGAGCAGTACTTC.

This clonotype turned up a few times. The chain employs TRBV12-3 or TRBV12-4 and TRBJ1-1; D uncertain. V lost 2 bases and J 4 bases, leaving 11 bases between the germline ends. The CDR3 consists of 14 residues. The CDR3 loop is CASSLRMEGTEAFF. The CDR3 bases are TGTGCCAGCAGTTTACGGATGGAGGGCACTGAAGCTTTCTTT.

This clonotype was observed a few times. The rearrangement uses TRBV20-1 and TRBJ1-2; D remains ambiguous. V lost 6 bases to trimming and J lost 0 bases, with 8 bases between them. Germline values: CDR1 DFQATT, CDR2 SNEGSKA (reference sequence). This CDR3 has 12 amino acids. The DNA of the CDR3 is TGCAGTGCCCCGAGAGCTAACTATGGCTACACCTTC. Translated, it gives CSAPRANYGYTF.

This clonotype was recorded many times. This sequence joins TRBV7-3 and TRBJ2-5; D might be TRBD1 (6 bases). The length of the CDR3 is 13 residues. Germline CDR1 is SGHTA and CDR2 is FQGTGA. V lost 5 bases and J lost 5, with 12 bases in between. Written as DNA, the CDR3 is TGTGCCAGCAGCCGATCAGGGGCGGAGACCCAGTACTTC. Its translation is CASSRSGAETQYF.

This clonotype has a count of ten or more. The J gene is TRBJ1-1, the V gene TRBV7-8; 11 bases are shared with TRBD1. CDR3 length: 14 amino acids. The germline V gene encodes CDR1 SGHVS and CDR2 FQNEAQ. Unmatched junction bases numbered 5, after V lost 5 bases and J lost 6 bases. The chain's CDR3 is CASSRDRGRAEAFF. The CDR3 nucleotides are TGTGCCAGCAGCCGGGACAGGGGGAGGGCTGAAGCTTTCTTT. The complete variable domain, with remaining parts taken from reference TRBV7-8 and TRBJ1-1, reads GAGVSQSPRYKVAKRGQDVALRCDPISGHVSLFWYQQALGQGPEFLTYFQNEAQLDKSGLPSDRFFAERPEGSVSTLKIQRTQQEDSAVYLCASSRDRGRAEAFFGQGTRLTVV.

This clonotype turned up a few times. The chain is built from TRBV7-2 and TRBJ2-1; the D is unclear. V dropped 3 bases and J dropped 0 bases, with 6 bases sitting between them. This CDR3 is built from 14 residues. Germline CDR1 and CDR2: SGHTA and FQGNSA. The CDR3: CASSFQPSYNEQFF. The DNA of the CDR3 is TGTGCCAGCAGCTTTCAGCCCTCCTACAATGAGCAGTTCTTC. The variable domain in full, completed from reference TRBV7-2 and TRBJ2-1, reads GAGVSQSPSNKVTEKGKDVELRCDPISGHTALYWYRQSLGQGLEFLIYFQGNSAPDKSGLPSDRFSAERTGGSVSTLTIQRTQQEDSAVYLCASSFQPSYNEQFFGPGTRLTVL.

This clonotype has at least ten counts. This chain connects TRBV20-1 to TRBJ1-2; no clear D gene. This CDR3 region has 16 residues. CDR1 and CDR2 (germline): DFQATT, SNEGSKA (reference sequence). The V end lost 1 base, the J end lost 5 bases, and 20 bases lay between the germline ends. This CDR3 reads CSARVGPDEGWYGYTF. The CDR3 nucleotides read TGCAGTGCTAGAGTTGGCCCGGACGAAGGGTGGTATGGCTACACCTTC.

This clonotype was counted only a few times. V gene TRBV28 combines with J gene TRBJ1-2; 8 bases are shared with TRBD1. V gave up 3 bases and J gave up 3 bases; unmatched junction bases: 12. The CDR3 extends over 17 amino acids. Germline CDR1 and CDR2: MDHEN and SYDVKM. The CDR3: CASSFYGRGLTDYGYTF. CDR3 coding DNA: TGTGCCAGCAGTTTTTATGGCAGGGGGCTTACGGACTATGGCTACACCTTC.

CDR3: CASSSFGTGNEKLFF. CDR3 nucleotide sequence: TGTGCCAGCAGTTCCTTCGGGACGGGTAATGAAAAACTGTTTTTT. The chain links TRBV27 to TRBJ1-4; D possibly corresponds to TRBD1 (5 bases). Germline assignment: CDR1 MNHEY and CDR2 SMNVEV (reference sequence). V shed 4 bases and J shed 4 bases, with 13 bases lying between them. The CDR3 is 15 amino acids.

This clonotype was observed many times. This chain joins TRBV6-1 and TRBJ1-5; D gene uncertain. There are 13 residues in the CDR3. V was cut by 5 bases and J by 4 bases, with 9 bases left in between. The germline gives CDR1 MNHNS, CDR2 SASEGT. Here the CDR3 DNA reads TGTGCCAGCAGTTTCCAGGAGAATCAGCCCCAGCATTTT. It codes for CASSFQENQPQHF.

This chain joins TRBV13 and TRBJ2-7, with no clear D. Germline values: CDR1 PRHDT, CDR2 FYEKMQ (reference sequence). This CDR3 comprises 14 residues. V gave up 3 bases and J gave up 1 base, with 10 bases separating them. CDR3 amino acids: CASSFNRRSYEQYV. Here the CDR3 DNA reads TGTGCCAGCAGCTTTAACAGAAGGTCCTACGAGCAGTACGTC.

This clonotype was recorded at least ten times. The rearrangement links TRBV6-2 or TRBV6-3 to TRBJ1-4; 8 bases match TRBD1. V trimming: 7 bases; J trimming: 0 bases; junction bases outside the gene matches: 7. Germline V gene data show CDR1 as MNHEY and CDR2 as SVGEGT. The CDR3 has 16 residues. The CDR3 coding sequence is TGTGCCAGCACTCGACAGGGGACTGCAACTAATGAAAAACTGTTTTTT. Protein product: CASTRQGTATNEKLFF.

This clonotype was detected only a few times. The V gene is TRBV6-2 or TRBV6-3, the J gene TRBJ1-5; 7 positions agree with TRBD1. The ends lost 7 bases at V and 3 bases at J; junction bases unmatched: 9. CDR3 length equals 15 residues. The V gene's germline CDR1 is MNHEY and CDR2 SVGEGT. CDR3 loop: CASKHSGQLNQPQHF. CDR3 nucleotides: TGTGCCAGCAAGCACTCGGGACAGCTCAATCAGCCCCAGCATTTT.

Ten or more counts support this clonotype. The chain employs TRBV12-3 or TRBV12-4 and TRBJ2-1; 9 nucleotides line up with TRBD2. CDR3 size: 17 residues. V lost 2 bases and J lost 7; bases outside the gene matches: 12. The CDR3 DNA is TGTGCCAGCAGTTTACGGCTCCTAGCGGGAAGGAAAAATGAGCAGTTCTTC. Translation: CASSLRLLAGRKNEQFF.